This T cell receptor beta chain was recorded in a study of CD8+ T cells in alopecia areata (dated by TCRdb to between 2017 and 2018). A note on the overall study: Treated patients were enrolled in an open-label pilot trial of oral tofacitinib, 5 to 10 mg twice daily, for moderate-to-severe alopecia areata. Tofacitinib was administered for 6 to 18 months, and 6 months of follow-up off drug were then conducted to assess delayed response and recurrence. The SALT score, which quantifies the percentage of affected scalp surface area, was used to measure disease severity in treated patients. In both human patients and the C3H/HeJ mouse model, the study applied high-throughput TCRbeta sequencing to look at T cell clonal expansion in alopecia areata. On the human side, TCRbeta sequencing was run on scalp tissue and on sorted CD4+ and CD8+ peripheral blood T cells from healthy controls and from alopecia areata patients with either patchy or totalis/universalis disease. Patients on tofacitinib were biopsied at baseline and after 4 and 24 weeks of treatment, and several of the patients also had a later scalp biopsy. Scalp clonality was compared across normal scalp (n=4), patchy alopecia areata scalp (n=8), and alopecia totalis/universalis scalp (n=8). The RNA source kit depended on sample type: the PAXgene miRNA kit for fixed scalp, the miRNeasy kit for PBMCs, and the RNeasy kit for mouse skin. immunoSEQ multiplex PCR using 35 Vbeta forward primers and 13 Jbeta reverse primers was used to amplify TCRbeta CDR3 regions.

On the study overall, not on this receptor specifically: Because the treated cohort was small and included a single nonresponder, larger studies are needed to assess links between baseline CD8+ expansion and response. With tofacitinib, both scalp clonality and the number of expanded CD8+ clones among the top 100 scalp clones went down significantly. Higher clonality and more expanded CD8+ clones were observed in lesional scalp than in normal scalp, particularly in alopecia totalis/universalis, a finding suggestive of antigenic drive. During tofacitinib treatment, many expanded lesional clones stuck around in both scalp and blood, and this persistence may partly explain why relapse happens after treatment is stopped. Scalp TCR repertoire analysis is complicated because resident alphabeta T cells in normal human skin are also sequenced, whereas mouse skin is dominated by gammadelta T cells. TCR sequences shared between patients were less clear than in mice, possibly partly because of HLA diversity in the patient population.

Sample time point, as interpreted from the label and publication: around 4 weeks on oral tofacitinib. Read against the paper, the sample's treatment or condition label means: oral pan-JAK inhibitor, 5-10 mg twice daily. Lesional scalp punch biopsies and peripheral blood were obtained from alopecia areata patients. PBMCs were separated by density centrifugation and stained for CD3, CD4 and CD8, after which CD4+ and CD8+ T cells were sorted on a FACSAria. About this clone: Its antigen remains unidentified. No much larger clone is present one base from it, and per-base qualities are unavailable.

Receptor amplification or capture employed the immunoSEQ multiplex PCR assay. RNA was extracted from all samples and reverse transcribed into cDNA, which served as template for TCR sequencing. First-strand cDNA was synthesized using SuperScript III with a 2:1 mix of oligo-dT and random hexamers. Amplification bias was assessed with a synthetic immune receptor repertoire, and residual bias was removed computationally. In the paper's pipeline: After raw reads were preprocessed to remove errors, the CDR3 was defined following IMGT conventions as running from the conserved cysteine to phenylalanine. Clonality was computed as 1 minus the Shannon entropy, with the entropy normalized by log2 of the number of productive unique TCRs. Scalp TCRbeta sequences were cross-referenced with sorted blood CD4 and CD8 repertoires so that the CD4 or CD8 identity of scalp clones could be inferred. The table comes from immuneACCESS by way of TCRdb, which keeps in-frame sequences with V and J called. Part of the clones is missing from these tables; in studies checked, under half for an unresolved V gene and the rest for unknown reasons. V and J calls and clone size are given by that table; D and trimming were obtained from the DNA. Counted in this sample were approximately 140,000 clones; roughly nine tenths of them appeared once. The ten largest clones represent roughly an eighth of the sample.

Trimming removed 4 bases from V and 6 bases from J, leaving 18 bases between the germline ends. The CDR3 holds 15 amino acids from the cysteine to the phenylalanine. CDR3 DNA is the only sequence kept; it has 45 bases, read in frame from the first base. CDR1 LGHNA and CDR2 YNFKEQ are derived from the germline V gene. Sample: CD8+ T cells sorted from blood, taken at week 4, from a patient treated with tofacitinib. This receptor chain uses TRBV4-2 and TRBJ1-1; the D gene identity is not certain. The receptor's source is a human donor with alopecia areata. This receptor has the CDR3 CASSPHMKENPEAFF. Here is the DNA: TGTGCCAGCAGCCCGCACATGAAAGAAAACCCTGAAGCTTTCTTT.